This T cell receptor (beta chain) appears in the sequencing data of a study of CD8+ T cells in alopecia areata. Using a FACSAria, the CD4+ and CD8+ T cells were sorted from the PBMCs. Germline V gene lookup returns CDR1 SNHLY and CDR2 FYNNEI. Trimming left V 5 bases short and J 8 bases short, with 13 bases between. The CDR3 loop spans 13 amino acids. The sequencing template was cDNA reverse transcribed from extracted RNA. The data were produced by immunoSEQ multiplex PCR, yet TCRdb's version contains in-frame clones alone and is incomplete. The sample holds 200,000 to 250,000 clones, 56% seen once. The study, taken as a whole, reports: Researchers report lesional scalp, most notably alopecia totalis/universalis, outstripped normal scalp in clonality.

This clone was counted a few times. The antigen remains undetermined. The specimen was CD8+ T cells sorted from blood. The source is a human donor in good health. The chain couples TRBV2 to TRBJ2-1; D is ambiguous. The CDR3: CASSPLVRDEQFF. DNA of the CDR3: TGTGCCAGCAGTCCGCTGGTAAGGGATGAGCAGTTCTTC.